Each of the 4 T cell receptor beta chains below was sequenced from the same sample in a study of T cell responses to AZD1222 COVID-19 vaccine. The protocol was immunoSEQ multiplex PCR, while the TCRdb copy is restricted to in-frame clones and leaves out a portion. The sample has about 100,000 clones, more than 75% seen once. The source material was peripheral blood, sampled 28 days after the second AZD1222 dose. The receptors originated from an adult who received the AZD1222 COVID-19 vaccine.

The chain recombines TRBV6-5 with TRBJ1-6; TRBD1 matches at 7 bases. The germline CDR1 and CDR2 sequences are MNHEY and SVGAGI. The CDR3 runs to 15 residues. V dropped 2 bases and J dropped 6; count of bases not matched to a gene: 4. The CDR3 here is CASSYTGTANSPLHF. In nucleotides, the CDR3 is TGTGCCAGCAGTTACACCGGGACAGCTAATTCACCCCTCCACTTT.

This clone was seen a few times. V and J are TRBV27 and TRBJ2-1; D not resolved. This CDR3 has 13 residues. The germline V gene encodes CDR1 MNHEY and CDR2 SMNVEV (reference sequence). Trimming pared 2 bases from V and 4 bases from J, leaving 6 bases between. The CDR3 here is CASSLGRYNEQFF. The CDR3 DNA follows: TGTGCCAGCAGTTTAGGGCGGTACAATGAGCAGTTCTTC.

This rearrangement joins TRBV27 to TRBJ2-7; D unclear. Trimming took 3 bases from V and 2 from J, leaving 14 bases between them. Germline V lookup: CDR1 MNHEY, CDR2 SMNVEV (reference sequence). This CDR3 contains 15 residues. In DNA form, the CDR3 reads TGTGCCAGCAGTTTTGCCCCCGCAGGCACCTACGAGCAGTACTTC. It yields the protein CASSFAPAGTYEQYF.

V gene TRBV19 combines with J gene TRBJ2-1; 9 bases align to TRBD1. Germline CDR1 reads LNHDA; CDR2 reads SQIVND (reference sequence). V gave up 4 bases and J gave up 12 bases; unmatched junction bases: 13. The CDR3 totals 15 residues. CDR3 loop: CASSRGGQGSGGQFF. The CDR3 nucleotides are TGTGCCAGTAGTAGGGGGGGACAGGGATCCGGTGGGCAGTTCTTC.